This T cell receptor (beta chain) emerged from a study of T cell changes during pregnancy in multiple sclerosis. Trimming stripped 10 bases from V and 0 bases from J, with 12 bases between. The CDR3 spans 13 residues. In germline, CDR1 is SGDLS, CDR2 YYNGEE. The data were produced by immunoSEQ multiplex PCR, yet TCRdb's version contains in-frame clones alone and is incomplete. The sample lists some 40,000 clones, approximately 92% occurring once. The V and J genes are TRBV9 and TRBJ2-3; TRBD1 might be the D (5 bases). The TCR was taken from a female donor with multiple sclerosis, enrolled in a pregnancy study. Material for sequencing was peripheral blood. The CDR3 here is CASGPRSTDTQYF. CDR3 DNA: TGTGCCTCAGGGCCACGTAGCACAGATACGCAGTATTTT.